This is a list of T cell receptor beta chains from one sample in a study of blood T cell repertoires in COVID-19. TCRdb keeps only in-frame clones here, not all; method: immunoSEQ multiplex PCR. The data hold roughly 110,000 clones, with roughly 91% observed a single time. The specimen was peripheral blood. The receptors stem from a human donor with acute or convalescent COVID-19. The donor label of this sample is uncertain. CDR3s include the opening cysteine and the closing phenylalanine or tryptophan. A D gene is named only where the DNA matches it firmly. Only some rows state a clone size, as once, few, many or a class for expanded clones.

CDR3 DNA,CDR3 protein,clone size,J gene,D gene,V gene
TGCAGCGTACTACTACAGGACTATGGCTACACCTTC,CSVLLQDYGYTF,-,TRBJ1-2,-,TRBV29-1
TGCGCCAGCAGCCAGTCGACAGCACAAGAGACCCAGTACTTC,CASSQSTAQETQYF,-,TRBJ2-5,-,TRBV5-1
TGTGCCAGCAGCCTTAGGGACAGGGAGGTTAGTGAAGCTTTCTTT,CASSLRDREVSEAFF,-,TRBJ1-1,TRBD1,TRBV3-1/TRBV3-2
TGTGCCATCAGTGACAGGGGTCAGCCCCAGCATTTT,CAISDRGQPQHF,-,TRBJ1-5,-,TRBV10-3
TGCAGCGTTGAAGATACGCGGGTTCAAGGCTACACCTTC,CSVEDTRVQGYTF,-,TRBJ1-2,-,TRBV29-1
TGTGCCAGCAGCTTAGCTCCGGGACTAGAGTACGAGCAGTACTTC,CASSLAPGLEYEQYF,-,TRBJ2-7,TRBD2,TRBV7-8
TGTGCCAGCAGCCCTAGGCAGGGGGCATATGGCTACACCTTC,CASSPRQGAYGYTF,-,TRBJ1-2,TRBD1,TRBV7-9
TGTGCCAGCAGCCTGGGACAGGGGGCCGGGGAGCTGTTTTTT,CASSLGQGAGELFF,-,TRBJ2-2,TRBD1,TRBV3-1/TRBV3-2
TGTGCCAGCAGTTTAGTCCCCGAGACAGGCTCCTACGAGCAGTACTTC,CASSLVPETGSYEQYF,-,TRBJ2-7,-,TRBV28
TGTGCCAGCTCCTACAGGGTCCGGGAGACCCAGTACTTC,CASSYRVRETQYF,-,TRBJ2-5,-,TRBV18
TGTGCCAGCAGCTTAGTAGACTCTTCGGGAAACACCATATATTTT,CASSLVDSSGNTIYF,once,TRBJ1-3,-,TRBV7-9
TGTGCCACCGCACCTGGGACAGGGAGGTTCACCTTC,CATAPGTGRFTF,-,TRBJ1-2,TRBD1,TRBV24-1
TGTGCCAGCAGTCCTAGGACACATCCGACTAACTATGGCTACACCTTC,CASSPRTHPTNYGYTF,once,TRBJ1-2,-,TRBV28
TGTGCCAGCAGTTTACTGGCTCCAACGAACACCGGGGAGCTGTTTTTT,CASSLLAPTNTGELFF,-,TRBJ2-2,-,TRBV27
TGCGCCAGCAGCCAAGCCGGGACTAGCGTGAATTTAGGTACCCAGTACTTC,CASSQAGTSVNLGTQYF,-,TRBJ2-5,TRBD2,TRBV4-3
TGTGCCAGCTCACTAGGACAGGGACAATACGAAAAACTGTTTTTT,CASSLGQGQYEKLFF,-,TRBJ1-4,TRBD1,TRBV18
TGTGCCACCAGCAGAGATAGGGGGCGAGGCTACACCTTC,CATSRDRGRGYTF,-,TRBJ1-2,TRBD1,TRBV15
TGTGCCAGCCCAGCCGATGGAAACGCCGACAGGGTCACCGGGGAGCTGTTTTTT,CASPADGNADRVTGELFF,once,TRBJ2-2,TRBD1,TRBV7-9
TGTGCCAGCAGCTTGGAGGCTAGCGGGAGATTTGAGCAGTTCTTC,CASSLEASGRFEQFF,once,TRBJ2-1,TRBD2,TRBV5-4
TGCGCCAGCAGCCAAAGGCGGGATTCCTCGTACTCCTACAATGAGCAGTTCTTC,CASSQRRDSSYSYNEQFF,-,TRBJ2-1,-,TRBV4-1
TGTGCCAGCTCACCGACACCTAATGAAAAACTGTTTTTT,CASSPTPNEKLFF,-,TRBJ1-4,-,TRBV18
TGTGCCAGCTCACCATCCTCCGGGACAGGGTTTGGCTACACCTTC,CASSPSSGTGFGYTF,-,TRBJ1-2,TRBD1,TRBV18
TGCGCCAGCAGCTTGGATATAGAGTATGGCTACACCTTC,CASSLDIEYGYTF,-,TRBJ1-2,-,TRBV5-1
TGTGCCAGCAGCGAAGGACAGCAACGGCCTGAAGCTTTCTTT,CASSEGQQRPEAFF,-,TRBJ1-1,-,TRBV7-9
TGTGCCAGTAGTATGATCTCCGGAGGGACCTACGAGCAGTACTTC,CASSMISGGTYEQYF,once,TRBJ2-7,-,TRBV19
TGTGCCAGCAGTCAGAGAGGGAACTATGGCTACACCTTC,CASSQRGNYGYTF,-,TRBJ1-2,-,TRBV6-5
TGTGCCAGCAGTCGGCAGGGGAACACTGAAGCTTTCTTT,CASSRQGNTEAFF,-,TRBJ1-1,-,TRBV27
TGTGCCAGCTCGGTCCGACTAGCGGCAAACAATGAGCAGTTCTTC,CASSVRLAANNEQFF,-,TRBJ2-1,TRBD2,TRBV18
TGCGCCAGCAGCGCGGGACTAGCGGCACAAGAGACCCAGTACTTC,CASSAGLAAQETQYF,-,TRBJ2-5,TRBD2,TRBV4-1
TGTGCCACCGCACAATTACAGGGAAATGAAAAACTGTTTTTT,CATAQLQGNEKLFF,-,TRBJ1-4,-,TRBV15
TGTGCCAGCACGCCGTTTGAAGGGGGTGGAACTGAAGCTTTCTTT,CASTPFEGGGTEAFF,-,TRBJ1-1,-,TRBV9
TGTGCCAGTAGTAACGGACAGGGGCTTACAGATACGCAGTATTTT,CASSNGQGLTDTQYF,-,TRBJ2-3,TRBD1,TRBV19
TGTGCCAGCAGTGAAATGAGCGGGGGGTTCTACGAGCAGTACTTC,CASSEMSGGFYEQYF,-,TRBJ2-7,TRBD2,TRBV6-1
TGTGCCAGCAGCCGGGACAGAGATAATAATAACTATGGCTACACCTTC,CASSRDRDNNNYGYTF,-,TRBJ1-2,TRBD1,TRBV7-2
TGTGCCAGCAGATCATACCAGGGGGCTGAGCAGTTCTTC,CASRSYQGAEQFF,-,TRBJ2-1,TRBD1,TRBV12-3/TRBV12-4
TGTGCCAGCAGTTACCGCGGGACAGATAATGAAAAACTGTTTTTT,CASSYRGTDNEKLFF,few,TRBJ1-4,TRBD1,TRBV6-5
TGTGCCAGCAGCACAGGGATCTCCTACGAGCAGTACTTC,CASSTGISYEQYF,-,TRBJ2-7,-,TRBV7-2
TGTGCCAGCAGCCGTATAGGGGGACCTGAAGCTTTCTTT,CASSRIGGPEAFF,few,TRBJ1-1,-,TRBV27
TGTGCCAGCAGCTTAGCTTTTTTACAGTATTTT,CASSLAFLQYF,-,TRBJ2-3,-,TRBV7-9
TGTGCCAGCAGCCGAGGACAGGGGAGTTTAAATGAAAAACTGTTTTTT,CASSRGQGSLNEKLFF,-,TRBJ1-4,TRBD1,TRBV14
TGTGCCAGCCGTTTAAATGAAAAACTGTTTTTT,CASRLNEKLFF,-,TRBJ1-4,-,TRBV11-2
TGTGCCAGCAGCATAGCCCCTTCCTACGAGCAGTACTTC,CASSIAPSYEQYF,-,TRBJ2-7,-,TRBV7-8
TGTGCCAGCAGCCCCCCGGGAGGGTCCGGTGTGCAGTACTTC,CASSPPGGSGVQYF,once,TRBJ2-7,TRBD2,TRBV9
TGCGCCAGCAGATTCGGGGGGAGCGAGACCCAGTACTTC,CASRFGGSETQYF,-,TRBJ2-5,TRBD2,TRBV5-1
TGTGCCAGCAGCTCGCGGGAGGGCCAATCTGGGGCCAACGTCCTGACTTTC,CASSSREGQSGANVLTF,-,TRBJ2-6,TRBD2,TRBV5-4
TGTGCCAGCACGAGCGGACCTAACTATGGCTACACCTTC,CASTSGPNYGYTF,once,TRBJ1-2,-,TRBV28
TGTGCCAGCTATGGCGGGTCAGGGGGCGTCCGGAGCACTGAAGCTTTCTTT,CASYGGSGGVRSTEAFF,once,TRBJ1-1,TRBD1,TRBV28
TGTGCCAGCAGTTACGATTCTAGCGGAGGGCACGAGCAGTACTTC,CASSYDSSGGHEQYF,-,TRBJ2-7,TRBD2,TRBV6-2/TRBV6-3
TGTGCCAGTAGTCGGGACAATCCTTATGGCTACACCTTC,CASSRDNPYGYTF,once,TRBJ1-2,-,TRBV19
TGTGCCAGCAGTTTAGCGGGAGGGGGCTACGAGCAGTACTTC,CASSLAGGGYEQYF,once,TRBJ2-7,TRBD2,TRBV27
TGTGCCACCCGGAAGGCAGGCCTTGGTGGCTACACCTTC,CATRKAGLGGYTF,-,TRBJ1-2,-,TRBV10-3
TGTGCCAGCAGCCAAGATTGGAGGGAGGGCGCGGCCGGCAATCAGCCCCAGCATTTT,CASSQDWREGAAGNQPQHF,-,TRBJ1-5,-,TRBV4-2
TGCGCCAGCAGCCAGGAGACAGGGGATGGCTACACCTTC,CASSQETGDGYTF,-,TRBJ1-2,TRBD1,TRBV4-3
TGCGCCAGCAGCCAAGACTATTGGGAGGTTCTCAATTCACCCCTCCACTTT,CASSQDYWEVLNSPLHF,-,TRBJ1-6,-,TRBV4-1
TGTGCCAGCAGCTTCTATGGGGGGGGCCCAGATACGCAGTATTTT,CASSFYGGGPDTQYF,-,TRBJ2-3,-,TRBV7-9
TGTGCCAGCAGCTTAGGGTCCAGCGGTTTCGGCGGGAGCTCCTACAATGAGCAGTTCTTC,CASSLGSSGFGGSSYNEQFF,-,TRBJ2-1,TRBD2,TRBV13
TGTGCCATCAGTGATGGGAGCTCTGGAAACACCATATATTTT,CAISDGSSGNTIYF,-,TRBJ1-3,-,TRBV10-3